The T cell receptor beta chain described here comes from a study of blood T cell repertoires in COVID-19. Study summary: Sites in the United States, Italy and Spain provided acute and convalescent COVID-19 samples.

Per the original data handling: Amplifying reference gene primers gave estimates of nucleated cell counts. Generated by immunoSEQ multiplex PCR, the TCRdb table keeps only in-frame clones and is missing some. V, J and clone size are those of that table, while D and trimming were read from the DNA. The sample holds roughly 420,000 clones, 85% to 90% seen once. Ages ranged from 18 to 89 years, with residence in 24 US areas. Cohort placement rested on clinical history that participants reported themselves. This CDR3 spans 19 amino acids. Germline loops: CDR1 GTSNPN, CDR2 SVGIG (reference sequence). Trimming took off 0 bases at V and 6 bases at J, with 24 bases between the two ends.

Sample: PBMCs or T cells enriched from blood (not recorded which). The genes are TRBV30 and TRBJ1-6, with D possibly TRBD1 on 5 matching bases. The TCR sequence derives from a woman younger than 45 with acute COVID-19. The CDR3 reads CAWSVRFTGTKLGNSPLHF. The CDR3 region has the DNA TGTGCCTGGAGTGTACGATTTACCGGGACTAAGTTGGGTAATTCACCCCTCCACTTT.